Listed below are T cell receptor beta chains from one sample, sequenced in a study of shared T cell receptors in the human thymus. Only in-frame clones appear in the TCRdb table, and some are missing; sequencing was by immunoSEQ multiplex PCR. The profile shows some 640,000 clones, more than 75% of them singletons. Separately, the same data were catalogued under a study of human thymus T cells.

Sequencing used thymocytes. The receptors originated from a boy less than two years old with a congenital heart defect. Each CDR3 is given with its conserved first and last residue. The D gene is left open where the match is weak. Size tells how often a clone was seen (once, few, many) or the class of an expanded clone, and some rows leave it out.

J gene,clone size,D gene,V gene,CDR3 DNA,CDR3 protein
TRBJ2-3,.,TRBD2,TRBV7-3,TGTGCCAGCAGCTTAGGAGTTGGAGTAGCGGGGGGGCTCTTTTGGGATACGCAGTATTTT,CASSLGVGVAGGLFWDTQYF
TRBJ2-7,.,TRBD1,TRBV5-6,TGTGCCAGCAGCCCGGACAGGGCCCTGCCCTACGAGCAGTACTTC,CASSPDRALPYEQYF
TRBJ2-7,.,.,TRBV5-5,TGTGCCAGCAGCTCGCAGGTAAAAGGCTCCTACGAGCAGTACTTC,CASSSQVKGSYEQYF
TRBJ2-7,.,.,TRBV5-5,TGTGCCAGCAGCTTGGTTAAGGGAACCACCCGGGACAAACCCTACGAGCAGTACTTC,CASSLVKGTTRDKPYEQYF
TRBJ1-1,.,.,TRBV5-4,TGTGCCAGCAGCGACACCGGGGGGACTGAAGCTTTCTTT,CASSDTGGTEAFF
TRBJ2-7,.,.,TRBV12-5,TGTGCTAGTGGTTGGGGGCGTAGCGAGCAGTACTTC,CASGWGRSEQYF
TRBJ2-1,.,TRBD1,TRBV19,TGTGCCAGTAGTAGAGAAAGGGGGCCCCCCAGCAATGAGCAGTTCTTC,CASSRERGPPSNEQFF
TRBJ2-1,.,TRBD2,TRBV11-2,TGTGCCAGCAGCCGTTTACCGGGACTAGCCGGCTACAATGAGCAGTTCTTC,CASSRLPGLAGYNEQFF
TRBJ1-5,.,.,TRBV4-1,TGCGCCAGCAGCTCCCACACTACTAGCAATCAGCCCCAGCATTTT,CASSSHTTSNQPQHF
TRBJ2-3,.,TRBD1,TRBV18,TGTGCCAGCTCACTACGACAACAGGGGGCTGGTTTGTCTGGCACAGATACGCAGTATTTT,CASSLRQQGAGLSGTDTQYF
TRBJ1-5,.,TRBD1,TRBV28,TGTGCCAGCAGTCCGCCCCAACAGGGGCGCCAAGGTCAGCCCCAGCATTTT,CASSPPQQGRQGQPQHF
TRBJ2-3,.,TRBD2,TRBV7-3,TGTGCCAGCAGCTCCAAGGGAGGGGACCTCACAGATACGCAGTATTTT,CASSSKGGDLTDTQYF
TRBJ1-2,.,TRBD1,TRBV28,TGTGCCAGCAGTTACGCAAACGGGACAGTCCACCCCTATGGCTACACCTTC,CASSYANGTVHPYGYTF
TRBJ1-5,.,TRBD1,TRBV23-1,TGCGCCAGCAATATCAGGGGGATGAGCAATCAGCCCCAGCATTTT,CASNIRGMSNQPQHF
TRBJ1-5,once,TRBD1,TRBV10-1,TGCGCCACGACAGGGAATAGCAATCAGCCCCAGCATTTT,CATTGNSNQPQHF
TRBJ2-7,.,.,TRBV9,TGTGCCAGCAGCCCGGATTCGGGTTACGAGCAGTACTTC,CASSPDSGYEQYF
TRBJ2-1,.,TRBD2,TRBV6-4,TGTGCCAGCAGCGCGTCCCCTAGCGGGGGTACAAATGAGCAGTTCTTC,CASSASPSGGTNEQFF
TRBJ1-2,.,.,TRBV7-9,TGTGCCAGCAGCTCATGGGCTCCAAGGAAATATGGCTACACCTTC,CASSSWAPRKYGYTF
TRBJ2-3,once,.,TRBV29-1,TGCAGCGACAACCCCACCAGGGGGGGCACAGATACGCAGTATTTT,CSDNPTRGGTDTQYF
TRBJ2-2,.,.,TRBV15,TGTGCCACCAGCAGGGGAAACCGGACAGAGAACACCGGGGAGCTGTTTTTT,CATSRGNRTENTGELFF
TRBJ1-1,.,.,TRBV10-2,TGCGCCAGCGGGCGGGGCACTGAAGCTTTCTTT,CASGRGTEAFF
TRBJ1-1,.,.,TRBV18,TGTGCCAGCTCACCGAGTCCTAAGGGTGGTCTCAAGCAGGACAAAGGGAACACTGAAGCTTTCTTT,CASSPSPKGGLKQDKGNTEAFF
TRBJ2-7,.,.,TRBV7-9,TGTGCCAGCAGCTTAGACCCGCGCCGAGAGCGTAGGTACGAGCAGTACTTC,CASSLDPRRERRYEQYF
TRBJ1-1,.,.,TRBV7-9,TGTGCCAGCAGCTTACCAGGGTTGAACACTGAAGCTTTCTTT,CASSLPGLNTEAFF
TRBJ2-1,.,.,TRBV19,TGTGCCAGTAGTACGTGGCCTTATATCGACAATGAGCAGTTCTTC,CASSTWPYIDNEQFF